This passage covers 13 T cell receptor beta chains from one sample sequenced in a study of immune evolution from preneoplasia to lung adenocarcinoma. Produced via immunoSEQ multiplex PCR; TCRdb's table is partial and in-frame only. The sample yields approximately 2,000 clones, 65% to 90% seen once. The sample taken for sequencing was FFPE adjacent normal lung tissue. The origin of the receptors is a person aged 55-80 years with lung adenocarcinoma.

The chain is built from TRBV7-2 and TRBJ2-7; D is uncertain. Trimming stripped 4 bases from V and 6 bases from J, with 13 bases between. Germline CDR1 is SGHTA and CDR2 is FQGNSA. The CDR3 sequence is 13 residues long. The CDR3 sequence: CASSSDQKGEQYF. CDR3 coding DNA: TGTGCCAGCAGCTCCGACCAAAAAGGCGAGCAGTACTTC.

V and J are TRBV4-2 and TRBJ1-1; D perhaps matches TRBD1 (5 bases). V lost 6 bases, J lost 0 bases, and 11 bases lay in between. CDR3 length: 14 residues. CDR1 is LGHNA, CDR2 YNFKEQ, per germline. The CDR3 region is CASSQGDMNTEAFF. The CDR3 DNA reads TGTGCCAGCAGTCAGGGAGACATGAACACTGAAGCTTTCTTT.

About this clone itself: This sample includes further DNA sequences coding for the same CDR3. The CDR3 DNA sequence: TGTGCCAGCAGTGACAGGGGGCCCTCTGGAAACACCATATATTTT. Its translation is CASSDRGPSGNTIYF. The gene calls are TRBV6-1 and TRBJ1-3; TRBD1 matches at 8 bases. This CDR3 spans 15 amino acids. Germline V gene sequence: CDR1 MNHNS, CDR2 SASEGT. After removal of 3 bases from V and 0 bases from J, the junction contained 1 base not matched to a gene.

The gene calls are TRBV6-5 and TRBJ2-1; TRBD2 agrees at 9 bases. From germline, CDR1 is MNHEY and CDR2 SVGAGI. V shed 6 bases, J shed 7 bases, and the junction held 10 bases outside the gene matches. The CDR3 is 15 residues long. The DNA of the CDR3 is TGTGCCAGCAGCGGAGGGACTAGCATAGCAAATGAGCAGTTCTTC. The encoded protein is CASSGGTSIANEQFF.

The chain carries TRBV6-6 and TRBJ2-3, with D perhaps TRBD2 (5 bases). CDR1 and CDR2 (germline): MNHNY, SVGAGI (reference sequence). V was shortened by 6 bases and J by 0 bases, with 16 bases between the two germline ends. This CDR3 spans 16 amino acids. CDR3 region: CASSPVWTPSTDTQYF. CDR3 nucleotides: TGTGCCAGCAGCCCGGTCTGGACTCCTAGCACAGATACGCAGTATTTT.

The rearrangement joins TRBV2 to TRBJ2-2, with TRBD2 matching 10 bases. The V segment lost 7 bases and the J segment 8 bases; nucleotides outside the gene matches: 7. Germline V gives CDR1 SNHLY, CDR2 FYNNEI. The CDR3 totals 14 residues. The CDR3 sequence is CASTSGSPRGELFF. DNA of the CDR3: TGTGCCAGCACTAGCGGGAGTCCTAGGGGGGAGCTGTTTTTT.

The rearrangement links TRBV30 to TRBJ1-2; D might be TRBD1 (5 bases). The germline CDR1 and CDR2 sequences are GTSNPN and SVGIG (reference sequence). The germline V and J ends were trimmed by 4 bases and 0 bases, with 12 bases remaining between them. The CDR3 covers 14 residues. DNA for the CDR3: TGTGCCTGGACGGCGGGGCCGGCTAACTATGGCTACACCTTC. Translating gives CAWTAGPANYGYTF.

This chain uses TRBV27 with TRBJ2-7, with 8 bases lining up with TRBD2. CDR1 and CDR2 (germline): MNHEY, SMNVEV (reference sequence). This CDR3 is 13 amino acids long. Trimming took 10 bases from V and 4 from J; bases not matched to a gene: 9. The CDR3: CATGASGPYEQYF. In nucleotides, the CDR3 is TGTGCCACTGGGGCTAGCGGGCCTTACGAGCAGTACTTC.

The V and J genes are TRBV14 and TRBJ1-1; 11 bases align to TRBD1. Losses at the gene ends were 1 base for V and 1 base for J; bases not matched to a gene: 5. The CDR3 covers 17 residues. Looked up from germline, CDR1 is SGHDN and CDR2 is FVKESK. CDR3 in amino acids: CASSQGTGGPSNTEAFF. CDR3 nucleotide sequence: TGTGCCAGCAGCCAAGGGACAGGGGGCCCTTCGAACACTGAAGCTTTCTTT. Using reference TRBV14 and TRBJ1-1 for the parts outside the CDR3, the full variable domain is EAGVTQFPSHSVIEKGQTVTLRCDPISGHDNLYWYRRVMGKEIKFLLHFVKESKQDESGMPNNRFLAERTGGTYSTLKVQPAELEDSGVYFCASSQGTGGPSNTEAFFGQGTRLTVV.

This clone came up once. V is TRBV21-1 and J is TRBJ2-7; TRBD2 is taken as the D call from the table, unchecked against the DNA. TRBV21-1 is annotated as a pseudogene. The CDR3 is 15 residues long. The CDR3 DNA follows: TGTGCCAGCAGCAATCAGAGGACTAGTAAGTACGAGCAGTACTTC. It specifies CASSNQRTSKYEQYF.

The rearrangement joins TRBV27 to TRBJ2-3; 12 positions agree with TRBD1. Per germline, CDR1 MNHEY and CDR2 SMNVEV (reference sequence). The CDR3 is 14 residues long. V gave up 11 bases and J gave up 3 bases; unmatched junction bases: 6. Written as DNA, the CDR3 is TGTGCCGCATCGGGACAGGGGGCTACAGATACGCAGTATTTT. This sequence encodes CAASGQGATDTQYF.

The rearrangement uses TRBV18 and TRBJ2-7, with 7 bases aligning to TRBD2. Looked up from germline, CDR1 is KGHSH and CDR2 is LQKENI. This CDR3 is 15 amino acids long. V dropped 4 bases and J dropped 3; count of bases not matched to a gene: 9. CDR3 sequence reads: CASSQTSAGFYEQYF. The CDR3 nucleotides are TGTGCCAGCTCACAAACTAGCGCCGGGTTCTACGAGCAGTACTTC.

J is TRBJ1-2 and V is TRBV29-1, with a tentative D call TRBD1 (6 bases). V lost 7 bases, J lost 2 bases, and 14 bases lay in between. Germline V lookup: CDR1 SQVTM, CDR2 ANQGSEA. There are 13 residues in the CDR3. The CDR3 protein is CSASGEGNYGYTF. The CDR3, as DNA: TGCAGCGCCTCAGGGGAGGGAAACTATGGCTACACCTTC.